This T cell receptor (beta chain) derives from a study of cytomegalovirus exposure and HLA in healthy donors. Notes on the study in general: V- and J-gene trimming of TCR beta was linked (in a later analysis) to a missense DCLRE1C variant.

This clone appeared a single time. Its antigen is unidentified. Trimming removed 4 bases at V and 6 bases at J, with 23 bases between. This CDR3 has 16 residues. Germline loops: CDR1 SGHRS, CDR2 YFSETQ. Both 60 Vbeta primers and 13 Jbeta primers went into the PCR. Assay used: immunoSEQ multiplex PCR; TCRdb lists only in-frame clones, some missing. The sample has 150,000 to 200,000 clones; 60% to 85% are singletons. It was healthy bone marrow donors who served as donors. The TCR comes from a woman aged 45 to 65 in good health and CMV-seropositive. This rearrangement joins TRBV5-1 to TRBJ2-7; weak D call: TRBD1 (5 bases). The source material was PBMCs. The CDR3: CASSPISGQGRSEQYF. CDR3 nucleotides: TGCGCCAGCAGCCCCATCTCCGGGCAGGGTCGGAGCGAGCAGTACTTC. Filled out from reference TRBV5-1 and TRBJ2-7, the complete variable domain reads KAGVTQTPRYLIKTRGQQVTLSCSPISGHRSVSWYQQTPGQGLQFLFEYFSETQRNKGNFPGRFSGRQFSNSRSEMNVSTLELGDSALYLCASSPISGQGRSEQYFGPGTRLTVT.